The 16 T cell receptor beta chains in this list originate from one sample, sequenced in a study of blood T cell repertoires in COVID-19. Libraries were prepared by immunoSEQ multiplex PCR; TCRdb keeps only in-frame clonotypes and omits some of them. The data show some 110,000 clones, about 85% seen once. Sequenced input: peripheral blood. All receptors come from a man in his forties with acute or convalescent COVID-19.

This clone showed up just a few times. V is TRBV28 and J is TRBJ1-1; D is uncertain. Germline V gene lookup returns CDR1 MDHEN and CDR2 SYDVKM. This CDR3 comprises 12 residues. V was trimmed by 7 bases and J by 6 bases, leaving 12 bases between them. The CDR3: CASTDEAPEAFF. CDR3 DNA sequence: TGTGCCAGCACAGACGAGGCTCCTGAAGCTTTCTTT.

J is TRBJ2-3 and V is TRBV7-2; 8 bases align to TRBD2. Unmatched junction bases numbered 3, after V lost 3 bases and J lost 1 base. Per germline, CDR1 SGHTA and CDR2 FQGNSA. The CDR3 has 15 amino acids. The CDR3 nucleotides are TGTGCCAGCAGCTTCCGGCGGGGGGGCACAGATACGCAGTATTTT. Translating gives CASSFRRGGTDTQYF.

The CDR3, as DNA: TGTGCCAGGCGCAGACAGAGTTACGAGCAGTACTTC. Amino acid sequence: CARRRQSYEQYF. This rearrangement joins TRBV21-1 to TRBJ2-7; TRBD1, the D gene given by the table, was not confirmed from the DNA. TRBV21-1 counts as a pseudogene. The CDR3 is made up of 12 amino acids.

The chain combines TRBV6-5 with TRBJ2-1, with 14 bases fitting TRBD2. From germline, CDR1 is MNHEY and CDR2 SVGAGI. The CDR3 is made up of 15 amino acids. The V and J ends lost 7 bases and 8 bases, in that order; junction bases with no gene match: 7. CDR3 in DNA: TGTGCCAGCATCTCGACTAGCGGGAGGGTGGATGAGCAGTTCTTC. Its translation is CASISTSGRVDEQFF.

This chain connects TRBV7-9 to TRBJ2-7; D might be TRBD2 (5 bases). CDR1 and CDR2 from the germline V gene are SEHNR and FQNEAQ (reference sequence). V lost 6 bases and J lost 1, with 7 bases in between. CDR3 length equals 12 residues. The DNA for the CDR3 is TGTGCCAGCAGGGGGAGTTCCTACGAGCAGTACTTC. Protein: CASRGSSYEQYF.

The chain is built from TRBV4-1 and TRBJ2-5; D gene unclear. The germline V gene has CDR1 MGHRA and CDR2 YSYEKL. V was shortened by 3 bases and J by 1 base, with 12 bases between the two germline ends. The CDR3 consists of 15 residues. Here the CDR3 reads CASSHRHDRQETQYF. The CDR3 bases are TGCGCCAGCAGCCACAGACACGATCGCCAAGAGACCCAGTACTTC.

The CDR3 sequence: CASSSRTSGVGDEQYF. CDR3 nucleotides: TGTGCCAGCAGCTCCCGGACTAGCGGGGTTGGTGACGAGCAGTACTTC. The V call is TRBV7-9, the J call TRBJ2-7; 12 bases fit TRBD2. CDR1 and CDR2 (germline): SEHNR, FQNEAQ (reference sequence). The CDR3 runs to 16 residues. V gave up 4 bases and J gave up 5 bases; unmatched junction bases: 9.

The genes are TRBV4-3 and TRBJ2-3; TRBD2 matches at 9 bases. Per germline, CDR1 LGHNA and CDR2 YSLEER. The CDR3 covers 16 residues. Trimming removed 4 bases from V and 6 bases from J; junction bases left unmatched: 11. The CDR3 bases are TGCGCCAGCAGCCCATTCGGGCGGGGGGGCCGGGATACGCAGTATTTT. Translation gives CASSPFGRGGRDTQYF.

CDR3 sequence (DNA): TGTGCCAGCAGCTTTCGCGGGAGCTCCTACAATGAGCAGTTCTTC. This translates into CASSFRGSSYNEQFF. The chain employs TRBV5-8 and TRBJ2-1, with 7 bases matching TRBD2. CDR1 is SGHTS, CDR2 YDEGEE, per germline. This CDR3 has 15 amino acids. V lost 2 bases and J lost 0; bases outside the gene matches: 2.

This clone was observed a single time. The chain uses TRBV19 and TRBJ2-1; TRBD2 matches at 9 bases. In germline, CDR1 is LNHDA, CDR2 SQIVND (reference sequence). V lost 4 bases, J lost 3 bases, and 4 bases stayed unmatched. This CDR3 region has 15 residues. CDR3: CASSRGLADYNEQFF. CDR3 DNA sequence: TGTGCCAGTAGTAGGGGACTAGCAGACTACAATGAGCAGTTCTTC.

The genes are TRBV6-5 and TRBJ2-3, with TRBD1 as a possible D gene (6 bases). This CDR3 spans 15 amino acids. CDR1 is MNHEY, CDR2 SVGAGI, per germline. V shed 4 bases and J shed 5 bases, with 16 bases lying between them. CDR3 protein: CASSWQGTSKDTQYF. CDR3 coding DNA: TGTGCCAGCAGTTGGCAGGGGACCTCTAAAGATACGCAGTATTTT.

The J gene is TRBJ2-3, the V gene TRBV28, with D maybe TRBD2 (6 bases). There are 15 residues in the CDR3. Deletions cut 2 bases from V and 2 bases from J, with 11 bases between. Germline CDR1 reads MDHEN; CDR2 reads SYDVKM. CDR3 bases: TGTGCCAGCAGTTTAGGGGGGAGTTTCACAGATACGCAGTATTTT. Its translation is CASSLGGSFTDTQYF.

This clone was seen a few times. The V call is TRBV4-1, the J call TRBJ2-1, with D possibly being TRBD2 (6 bases). Trimming removed 1 base at V and 15 bases at J, with 16 bases between. Germline V gene sequence: CDR1 MGHRA, CDR2 YSYEKL. The CDR3 is 13 residues long. For the CDR3, the DNA is TGCGCCAGCAGCCAAGGAGGCGGGGCCCGGAGGTTCTTC. Protein sequence: CASSQGGGARRFF.

CDR3 bases: TGTGCCAGCAGTTTTGGTGGCAGCCAAGAGACCCAGTACTTC. As protein: CASSFGGSQETQYF. The V and J genes are TRBV28 and TRBJ2-5; no reliable D call. Germline values: CDR1 MDHEN, CDR2 SYDVKM. The CDR3 covers 14 residues. V lost 3 bases to trimming and J lost 1 base, with 9 bases between them.

This rearrangement joins TRBV7-2 to TRBJ2-3; 11 bases align to TRBD2. This CDR3 is 17 amino acids long. The germline V gene encodes CDR1 SGHTA and CDR2 FQGNSA. J was trimmed by 5 bases and V by 5 bases; bases with no gene match: 12. CDR3 loop: CASSLLAGGPLGDTQYF. CDR3 bases: TGTGCCAGCAGCCTGTTAGCGGGGGGGCCTTTAGGAGATACGCAGTATTTT.

This clone turned up a few times. The chain carries TRBV7-8 and TRBJ2-3, with TRBD1 as a possible D gene (5 bases). The CDR3 is made up of 17 amino acids. CDR1 and CDR2 (germline): SGHVS, FQNEAQ. V lost 1 base, J lost 2 bases, and 16 bases lay in between. The CDR3 sequence is CASSLGTGTRHTDTQYF. The CDR3 DNA is TGTGCCAGCAGCTTAGGAACAGGCACCCGACACACAGATACGCAGTATTTT.